The 7 T cell receptor beta chains in this list originate from one sample, sequenced in a study of post-analysis software for immune sequencing data. Presence of unique molecular identifiers characterized the TCR beta cDNA libraries. TCRdb itself ran the PCR reads through MiXCR, one entry per CDR3 protein. The sample carries about 400,000 distinct CDR3 sequences, approximately 33% recorded once. For these TCRs, the target antigens are not known. Study results and limitations: Controls had lower frequencies than patients of 4 or 5 TRBV segments, which included TRBV5-6, TRBV5-1 and TRBV20-1.

Sequenced: blood. These receptors all come from a girl aged 10 to 17 with multiple sclerosis.

The CDR3 DNA sequence: TGTGCCAGCAGGGCCCTCCCTCGAGGCTACACCTTC. The encoded protein is CASRALPRGYTF. The chain employs TRBV2 and TRBJ1-2; D is unresolved. The V and J ends lost 6 bases and 8 bases respectively, with 13 bases between them. The CDR3 has 12 residues. In germline, CDR1 is SNHLY, CDR2 FYNNEI.

This clonotype was recorded at least ten times. One end of the junction does not line up with germline, which may come from a read error. The rearrangement links TRBV24-1 to TRBJ2-1; 9 nucleotides match TRBD2. Germline assignment: CDR1 KGHDR and CDR2 SFDVKD. This CDR3 is 16 amino acids long. CDR3 in amino acids: CATSDLSGGTPNGQFF. DNA of the CDR3: TGTGCCACCAGTGATTTGAGCGGGGGGACCCCCAATGGGCAGTTCTTC.

Turning to this clonotype: The junction departs from germline at one end; a sequencing error may be responsible. This rearrangement joins TRBV28 to TRBJ2-1, with 8 bases matching TRBD1. Looked up from germline, CDR1 is MDHEN and CDR2 is SYDVKM. The CDR3 runs to 14 residues. CDR3 sequence reads: CASTRQGPYDEQFF. The CDR3 DNA reads TGTGCCAGCACTAGACAGGGGCCCTACGATGAGCAGTTCTTC.

There are many counts of this clonotype. This chain joins TRBV10-3 and TRBJ2-7; no definite D call. This CDR3 has 16 amino acids. Per germline, CDR1 ENHRY and CDR2 SYGVKD. The germline V and J ends were trimmed by 2 bases and 0 bases, with 14 bases remaining between them. CDR3 DNA: TGTGCCATCAGTGAGAGTGGGATTTACGGCTCCTACGAGCAGTACTTC. Translated: CAISESGIYGSYEQYF.

In regard to this clonotype: One end of the junction does not line up with germline, which may come from a read error. The chain is built from TRBV18 and TRBJ2-3; TRBD2 matches 11 bases. The CDR3 is 15 amino acids. Germline V gene sequence: CDR1 KGHSH, CDR2 LQKENI. CDR3 in amino acids: CACSYTSGGGDTQYF. In DNA, the CDR3 is TGTGCCTGCTCGTATACTAGCGGGGGCGGAGATACGCAGTATTTT.

This clonotype was detected once. The chain uses TRBV5-1 and TRBJ2-3, with a possible D match to TRBD2 (6 bases). V was trimmed by 3 bases and J by 2 bases, leaving 10 bases between them. The CDR3 runs 14 residues. Germline CDR1 reads SGHRS; CDR2 reads YFSETQ. The CDR3, as DNA: TGCGCCAGCAGCTGGGGGGTCCCCACAGATACGCAGTATTTT. Residues: CASSWGVPTDTQYF. The full variable domain, with the rest looked up from reference TRBV5-1 and TRBJ2-3, is KAGVTQTPRYLIKTRGQQVTLSCSPISGHRSVSWYQQTPGQGLQFLFEYFSETQRNKGNFPGRFSGRQFSNSRSEMNVSTLELGDSALYLCASSWGVPTDTQYFGPGTRLTVL.

This clonotype was seen just once. The gene calls are TRBV7-9 and TRBJ2-7; 8 bases agree with TRBD1. J was trimmed by 7 bases and V by 5 bases; bases with no gene match: 10. The CDR3 sequence is 14 residues long. Per the germline V gene, CDR1 is SEHNR and CDR2 is FQNEAQ (reference sequence). Here the CDR3 DNA reads TGTGCCAGCAGCGAGGACAGGGCAGGTTTTGAGCAGTACTTC. Translated: CASSEDRAGFEQYF.